The T cell receptor (beta chain) under discussion was sequenced for a study of chemoradiotherapy in HPV16-positive cancers. Only in-frame clones appear in the TCRdb table, and some are missing; sequencing was by immunoSEQ multiplex PCR. The data contain 7,000 or so clones, about nine tenths of them singletons. Trimming took off 1 base at V and 6 bases at J, with 7 bases between the two ends. The CDR3 is 12 amino acids. Germline values: CDR1 LNHDA, CDR2 SQIVND (reference sequence). Sequencing used tumor tissue, obtained from a patient who underwent chemoradiotherapy. The sequence derives from a human donor with HPV-associated anogenital cancer. This chain uses TRBV19 with TRBJ2-7; D might be TRBD1 (6 bases). The CDR3 is CASSIVQGEQYF. CDR3 nucleotide sequence: TGTGCCAGTAGTATAGTACAGGGCGAGCAGTACTTC.